What follows are 16 T cell receptor beta chains derived from one specimen sequenced in a study of CD8 T cells in ankylosing spondylitis (dated 2017 in TCRdb). Library construction relied on 5' RACE. The sample was run on an Illumina HiSeq 2500. The public reads were reprocessed in TCRdb via fastp at Q25 and MiXCR, keeping in-frame beta chains. Each CDR3 protein appears once, grouped with its most common genes and DNA. In this sample the table shows around 480,000 distinct CDR3 sequences, over 15% of which occur a single time. The top ten constitute about 0.94% of the sample. Points the paper makes about the study in general: A TCR beta motif of several highly homologous amino acid variants appeared characteristic of blood from ankylosing spondylitis patients.

Their specific antigens are unknown. Sequenced: blood, either unsorted or a sorted T cell fraction (not recorded which). The origin of the receptors is a male donor with ankylosing spondylitis.

This clonotype was counted between two and nine times. The CDR3 spells CASSQPAGLQGANEKLFF. The DNA for the CDR3 is TGCGCCAGCAGCCAACCTGCAGGCTTGCAGGGGGCTAATGAAAAACTGTTTTTT. This rearrangement joins TRBV4-1 to TRBJ1-4, with 7 bases matching TRBD1. Trimming cost V 2 bases and J 3 bases; bases outside gene matches: 12. CDR3 length: 18 amino acids. In germline, CDR1 is MGHRA, CDR2 YSYEKL.

This clonotype was seen only a few times. This chain links TRBV10-3 with TRBJ2-7; TRBD1 matches at 7 bases. Germline V gene data show CDR1 as ENHRY and CDR2 as SYGVKD. The V and J ends lost 10 bases and 4 bases, in that order; junction bases with no gene match: 7. This CDR3 spans 12 amino acids. The CDR3 bases are TGTGCCACCACACAGGGGTTTTACGAGCAGTACTTC. Amino acids: CATTQGFYEQYF.

This chain joins TRBV4-1 and TRBJ2-1, with 8 bases that match TRBD2. The CDR3 covers 14 residues. Germline V lookup: CDR1 MGHRA, CDR2 YSYEKL. Trimming took 0 bases from V and 9 from J; bases not matched to a gene: 4. This CDR3 reads CASSQEERGSEQFF. The CDR3 nucleotides are TGCGCCAGCAGCCAAGAGGAGCGGGGGAGTGAGCAGTTCTTC.

The chain joins TRBV12-3 or TRBV12-4 to TRBJ1-6, with D tentatively TRBD1 (6 bases). Trimming shortened V by 1 base and J by 9 bases, and 13 bases separated the two germline ends. The CDR3 has 15 amino acids. The CDR3 coding sequence is TGTGCCAGCAGTTTAGAGGGCAGGGGAGGTTCACCCCTCCACTTT. It translates to CASSLEGRGGSPLHF.

This clonotype was seen a single time. The chain recombines TRBV19 with TRBJ2-7, with D hard to call. Looked up from germline, CDR1 is LNHDA and CDR2 is SQIVND (reference sequence). The CDR3 contains 13 residues. V was clipped by 2 bases and J by 7 bases, with 12 bases between them. The CDR3 sequence: CASSIPSSNEQYF. The CDR3 nucleotides read TGTGCCAGTAGTATACCGTCTTCGAATGAGCAGTACTTC.

As concerns this clonotype: This may be a read error, as it is one base from a much larger clone. The chain recombines TRBV29-1 with TRBJ1-1, with D unclear. Germline V lookup: CDR1 SQVTM, CDR2 ANQGSEA. Trimming took off 8 bases at V and 0 bases at J, with 16 bases between the two ends. There are 14 residues in the CDR3. CDR3 sequence reads: CSTSRTRLNTEAFF. CDR3 nucleotides: TGCAGCACCTCGCGAACGCGATTGAACACTGAAGCTTTCTTT.

This clonotype was counted at least ten times. V is TRBV29-1 and J is TRBJ2-1, with D perhaps TRBD1 (6 bases). This CDR3 comprises 15 residues. The germline gives CDR1 SQVTM, CDR2 ANQGSEA. V gave up 4 bases and J gave up 3 bases, with 16 bases separating them. The CDR3 loop is CSVGGHRAFYNEQFF. The CDR3 DNA follows: TGCAGCGTTGGGGGACACCGGGCCTTCTACAATGAGCAGTTCTTC.

In this sample, this clonotype turned up many times. The CDR3 region is CASSQDTSLRRAEAFF. CDR3 sequence (DNA): TGTGCCAGCAGCCAAGATACGTCCCTCAGAAGAGCTGAAGCTTTCTTT. This chain uses TRBV4-2 with TRBJ1-1; D gene ambiguous. CDR3 length equals 16 residues. Germline CDR1 and CDR2: LGHNA and YNFKEQ. Trimming shortened V by 0 bases and J by 6 bases, and 17 bases separated the two germline ends.

This clonotype was counted a few times. This chain uses TRBV28 with TRBJ2-5; D gene uncertain. Germline values: CDR1 MDHEN, CDR2 SYDVKM. The ends were cut back, 5 bases at V and 5 bases at J, with 12 bases in the middle. The CDR3 runs 13 residues. The CDR3 spells CASSVGKVETQYF. The CDR3 nucleotides read TGTGCCAGCAGTGTTGGGAAGGTGGAGACCCAGTACTTC.

The V and J genes are TRBV5-1 and TRBJ2-7; D perhaps matches TRBD2 (6 bases). Between the trimmed V and J ends, which lost 5 bases and 9 bases, there was a span of 15 bases. Germline V gene data show CDR1 as SGHRS and CDR2 as YFSETQ. The CDR3 extends over 12 amino acids. CDR3 nucleotides: TGCGCCAGCAGGGGGGATCCGGAGGGGCAGTACTTC. Translating gives CASRGDPEGQYF.

The rearrangement links TRBV19 to TRBJ2-3; no reliable D call. Germline V gene lookup returns CDR1 LNHDA and CDR2 SQIVND (reference sequence). V shed 6 bases and J shed 4 bases, with 11 bases lying between them. The CDR3 has 13 amino acids. The CDR3 here is CASSQIGSDTQYF. The CDR3 DNA sequence: TGTGCCAGTAGCCAGATAGGGTCAGATACGCAGTATTTT.

This clonotype was recorded a few times. This sequence joins TRBV10-3 and TRBJ2-7, with TRBD1 matching 9 bases. The CDR3 covers 15 residues. In germline, CDR1 is ENHRY, CDR2 SYGVKD. After removal of 2 bases from V and 4 bases from J, the junction contained 6 bases not matched to a gene. The CDR3 region is CAISEGVQGAYEQYF. The CDR3 DNA reads TGTGCCATCAGTGAGGGCGTACAGGGGGCTTACGAGCAGTACTTC.

This chain's CDR3 is CSARSRDPSETQYF. The CDR3 DNA reads TGCAGTGCTAGAAGCCGGGACCCGTCAGAGACCCAGTACTTC. The chain is built from TRBV20-1 and TRBJ2-5; D might be TRBD1 or TRBD2, each matching 5 bases. In germline, CDR1 is DFQATT, CDR2 SNEGSKA (reference sequence). CDR3 length: 14 amino acids. V lost 2 bases, J lost 4 bases, and 14 bases lay in between.

The chain is built from TRBV3-1 and TRBJ2-3; maybe TRBD2 (5 bases). Trimming pared 1 base from V and 0 bases from J, leaving 8 bases between. The CDR3 has 15 amino acids. CDR1 is LGHDT and CDR2 is YNNKEL in the germline V gene (reference sequence). The CDR3 sequence: CASSQVRTSTDTQYF. CDR3 in DNA: TGTGCCAGCAGCCAAGTGAGGACTAGCACAGATACGCAGTATTTT.

The genes are TRBV6-1 and TRBJ1-5; D unresolved. Germline V gene data show CDR1 as MNHNS and CDR2 as SASEGT. The CDR3 consists of 11 residues. V was clipped by 4 bases and J by 5 bases, with 3 bases between them. CDR3 sequence (DNA): TGTGCCAGCAGTGCAGATCAGCCCCAGCATTTT. Its translation is CASSADQPQHF.

This clonotype was seen many times. The CDR3 spells CASSSRAGSSNQPQHF. The CDR3 DNA reads as TGTGCCAGCAGCTCCCGGGCGGGGAGTAGCAATCAGCCCCAGCATTTT. This chain links TRBV7-2 with TRBJ1-5; no firm D call. The CDR3 runs 16 residues. In germline, CDR1 is SGHTA, CDR2 FQGNSA. Trimming pared 4 bases from V and 0 bases from J, leaving 13 bases between. Filled out from reference TRBV7-2 and TRBJ1-5, the complete variable domain reads GAGVSQSPSNKVTEKGKDVELRCDPISGHTALYWYRQSLGQGLEFLIYFQGNSAPDKSGLPSDRFSAERTGGSVSTLTIQRTQQEDSAVYLCASSSRAGSSNQPQHFGDGTRLSIL.